The 27 T cell receptor beta chains reported below all come from one sample, sequenced in a study of response to subunit inactivated influenza vaccine. TCRdb re-analysed the RT-PCR reads in MiXCR, keeping a single row per CDR3 protein. The profile shows 150,000 or so distinct CDR3 sequences, around 11% of them singletons. The sequencing used CD8+ T cells sorted from PBMCs, collected less than 30 months after vaccination. Receptor source: a man between 50 and 70 years old who received an inactivated influenza vaccine.

The chain is built from TRBV9 and TRBJ2-3; no clear D gene. Germline V gene sequence: CDR1 SGDLS, CDR2 YYNGEE. The CDR3 runs 15 residues. The V gene lost 0 bases and the J gene lost 1 base, with 9 bases spanning the gap. As DNA, the CDR3 is TGTGCCAGCAGCGTAGCGTCAAGGGGCACAGATACGCAGTATTTT. Translating it yields CASSVASRGTDTQYF.

There are many counts of this clonotype. The chain joins TRBV6-5 to TRBJ2-1; 9 positions match TRBD2. The trim removed 5 bases at V and 5 bases at J, leaving 7 bases unmatched. Germline-derived CDR1 and CDR2 are MNHEY and SVGAGI. This CDR3 is 15 amino acids long. The CDR3 sequence: CASSLSGRTNNEQFF. Here the CDR3 DNA reads TGTGCCAGCAGTCTGAGCGGGAGGACCAACAATGAGCAGTTCTTC.

There are many counts of this clonotype. The CDR3 DNA follows: TGTGCCAGCAGCGTATATCAGAACACTGAAGCTTTCTTT. Translation gives CASSVYQNTEAFF. The rearrangement links TRBV9 to TRBJ1-1; D not resolved. From germline, CDR1 is SGDLS and CDR2 YYNGEE. V lost 1 base to trimming and J lost 1 base, with 5 bases between them. The CDR3 length is 13 residues. Full variable domain (missing parts from reference TRBV9 and TRBJ1-1): DSGVTQTPKHLITATGQRVTLRCSPRSGDLSVYWYQQSLDQGLQFLIQYYNGEERAKGNILERFSAQQFPDLHSELNLSSLELGDSALYFCASSVYQNTEAFFGQGTRLTVV.

This clonotype was found a few times. This chain links TRBV10-3 with TRBJ1-6; D is perhaps TRBD1 (5 bases). There are 13 residues in the CDR3. Germline-derived CDR1 and CDR2 are ENHRY and SYGVKD. V was shortened by 4 bases and J by 10 bases, with 11 bases between the two germline ends. Written as DNA, the CDR3 is TGTGCCATCAGTGTGGGGGGTATATCACCCCTCCACTTT. Translation gives CAISVGGISPLHF.

This clonotype was detected many times. The V and J genes are TRBV12-3 or TRBV12-4 and TRBJ1-4; 8 nucleotides match TRBD1. This CDR3 comprises 14 residues. V trimming: 5 bases; J trimming: 8 bases; junction bases outside the gene matches: 7. The CDR3 DNA reads TGTGCCAGCAGTAATTCAGGGGGCCGAGAAAAACTGTTTTTT. Residues: CASSNSGGREKLFF.

This clonotype has at least ten counts. V and J are TRBV10-3 and TRBJ2-3, with D possibly called TRBD1 or TRBD2 (6 bases each). Germline V gene lookup returns CDR1 ENHRY and CDR2 SYGVKD. The V end lost 0 bases, the J end lost 14 bases, and 18 bases lay between the germline ends. CDR3 length equals 14 residues. The CDR3 DNA follows: TGTGCCATCAGTGAGTCGTGGCTGCAGGGGAGGCGGTATTTT. Its protein is CAISESWLQGRRYF.

In this sample, this clonotype turned up many times. The J gene is TRBJ2-7, the V gene TRBV29-1; D not resolved. The CDR3 runs to 13 residues. V lost 3 bases and J 0 bases, leaving 9 bases between the germline ends. From germline, CDR1 is SQVTM and CDR2 ANQGSEA. The CDR3 DNA is TGCAGCGTTGAGACGGAATACTCCTACGAGCAGTACTTC. This codes for CSVETEYSYEQYF.

This clonotype showed up just a few times. J is TRBJ2-5 and V is TRBV28, with 9 positions matching TRBD1. V lost 5 bases and J lost 5; bases outside the gene matches: 9. Per the germline V gene, CDR1 is MDHEN and CDR2 is SYDVKM. The CDR3 is 15 amino acids. This chain's CDR3 is CASSTGTGQGETQYF. CDR3 in DNA: TGTGCCAGCAGTACTGGGACAGGGCAGGGGGAGACCCAGTACTTC.

This clonotype was recorded many times. This chain links TRBV10-3 with TRBJ2-7, with 7 bases fitting TRBD1. The CDR3 length is 13 residues. The V segment lost 6 bases and the J segment 3 bases; nucleotides outside the gene matches: 5. The germline CDR1 and CDR2 sequences are ENHRY and SYGVKD. The CDR3 loop is CAIRGQINYEQYF. CDR3 DNA sequence: TGTGCCATCAGGGGACAGATAAACTACGAGCAGTACTTC.

V gene TRBV28 combines with J gene TRBJ1-5; 7 positions agree with TRBD1. The CDR3 extends over 17 amino acids. Germline-derived CDR1 and CDR2 are MDHEN and SYDVKM. The J segment lost 5 bases and the V segment lost 1 base, leaving 11 bases of the junction unmatched. The CDR3 bases are TGTGCCAGCAGTTTATACAGGGGCGCGGGTACCGATCAGCCCCAGCATTTT. Translated, it gives CASSLYRGAGTDQPQHF. The full variable domain, its missing parts supplied by reference TRBV28 and TRBJ1-5, is DVKVTQSSRYLVKRTGEKVFLECVQDMDHENMFWYRQDPGLGLRLIYFSYDVKMKEKGDIPEGYSVSREKKERFSLILESASTNQTSMYLCASSLYRGAGTDQPQHFGDGTRLSIL.

The chain joins TRBV4-3 to TRBJ2-5; D gene uncertain. V lost 0 bases and J lost 2, with 10 bases in between. Germline assignment: CDR1 LGHNA and CDR2 YSLEER. The CDR3 totals 15 residues. The CDR3 here is CASSQDWLSQETQYF. For the CDR3, the DNA is TGCGCCAGCAGCCAAGATTGGCTATCTCAAGAGACCCAGTACTTC.

This clonotype was detected a few times. The rearrangement uses TRBV29-1 and TRBJ2-2, with TRBD2 as a possible D gene (5 bases). The germline gives CDR1 SQVTM, CDR2 ANQGSEA. The CDR3 length is 14 residues. V lost 3 bases and J lost 4, with 12 bases in between. The CDR3 nucleotides read TGCAGCGTTGATACTAGTGGTGCCACCGGGGAGCTGTTTTTT. It yields the protein CSVDTSGATGELFF.

The CDR3 coding sequence is TGCGCCAGCAGCTTGGTCCCTCTAGGGGGCGAGACCTACAATGAGCAGTTCTTC. The encoded protein is CASSLVPLGGETYNEQFF. This chain links TRBV5-1 with TRBJ2-1; 7 bases map to TRBD1. V was pared by 0 bases and J by 2 bases, with 11 bases of the junction left unmatched. The length of the CDR3 is 18 residues. The germline CDR1 and CDR2 sequences are SGHRS and YFSETQ.

This clonotype has a count of ten or more. The chain is built from TRBV5-6 and TRBJ2-1; D not resolved. Germline V gives CDR1 SGHDT, CDR2 YYEEEE. This CDR3 has 11 amino acids. Trimming pared 1 base from V and 9 bases from J, leaving 5 bases between. As DNA, the CDR3 is TGTGCCAGCAGCTTGTTGGTTGAGCAGTTCTTC. As protein: CASSLLVEQFF.

The rearrangement joins TRBV28 to TRBJ2-7; 7 bases line up with TRBD2. Germline V gene data show CDR1 as MDHEN and CDR2 as SYDVKM. The CDR3 is 16 residues long. V dropped 3 bases and J dropped 2; count of bases not matched to a gene: 10. This chain's CDR3 is CASSFRLREQTYEQYF. CDR3 coding DNA: TGTGCCAGCAGTTTTCGTTTGCGGGAGCAAACCTACGAGCAGTACTTC.

With respect to this clonotype: A read error may produce the germline difference seen at one junction end. The chain joins TRBV7-6 to TRBJ2-5; D call uncertain. There are 14 residues in the CDR3. Germline V gene data show CDR1 as SGHVS and CDR2 as FNYEAQ. The CDR3 is CASSLARKQDTQYF. The CDR3 DNA reads TGTGCCAGCAGCTTAGCCAGAAAGCAAGATACCCAGTACTTC.

The chain combines TRBV10-3 with TRBJ2-3, with D possibly being TRBD2 (6 bases). V lost 4 bases to trimming and J lost 5 bases, with 16 bases between them. The CDR3 sequence is 15 residues long. CDR1 is ENHRY, CDR2 SYGVKD, per germline. This CDR3 reads CAISGRDERLDTQYF. As DNA, the CDR3 is TGTGCCATCAGTGGGAGGGACGAGAGATTAGATACGCAGTATTTT.

This clonotype was seen a handful of times. The CDR3 DNA sequence: TGTGCCAGCAGCTCGCTTGGACAGGGAGGGGGAGCTTTCTTT. Translated: CASSSLGQGGGAFF. V and J are TRBV11-2 and TRBJ1-1; 8 nucleotides match TRBD1. Trimming at V came to 4 bases and at J to 10 bases, leaving 11 bases not matched to a gene. This CDR3 region has 14 residues. Germline CDR1 reads SGHAT; CDR2 reads FQNNGV. The variable domain in full, with the rest retrieved from reference TRBV11-2 and TRBJ1-1, is EAGVAQSPRYKIIEKRQSVAFWCNPISGHATLYWYQQILGQGPKLLIQFQNNGVVDDSQLPKDRFSAERLKGVDSTLKIQPAKLEDSAVYLCASSSLGQGGGAFFGQGTRLTVV.

The rearrangement joins TRBV20-1 to TRBJ2-2, with D unresolved. V dropped 2 bases and J dropped 0 bases, with 4 bases sitting between them. Germline lookup yields CDR1 DFQATT and CDR2 SNEGSKA (reference sequence). This CDR3 spans 13 amino acids. The CDR3, as DNA: TGCAGTGCTAGACCCCCGAACACCGGGGAGCTGTTTTTT. Its translation is CSARPPNTGELFF.

This clonotype showed up many times. The J gene is TRBJ2-1, the V gene TRBV7-9; perhaps D is TRBD1 or TRBD2 (5 bases each). Germline values: CDR1 SEHNR, CDR2 FQNEAQ (reference sequence). CDR3 length equals 15 residues. Trimming removed 4 bases at V and 2 bases at J, with 12 bases between. CDR3 DNA sequence: TGTGCCAGCAGCTCGGGACGGATCGCCTACAATGAGCAGTTCTTC. Protein product: CASSSGRIAYNEQFF. Drawing the rest from reference TRBV7-9 and TRBJ2-1, the complete variable domain is DTGVSQNPRHKITKRGQNVTFRCDPISEHNRLYWYRQTLGQGPEFLTYFQNEAQLEKSRLLSDRFSAERPKGSFSTLEIQRTEQGDSAMYLCASSSGRIAYNEQFFGPGTRLTVL.

J is TRBJ1-1 and V is TRBV24-1, with TRBD1 as a possible D gene (5 bases). V lost 2 bases and J 4 bases, leaving 10 bases between the germline ends. The CDR3 covers 14 residues. The germline V gene encodes CDR1 KGHDR and CDR2 SFDVKD. CDR3 DNA: TGTGCCACCAGTGATTCCGGCAGGGCCACTGAAGCTTTCTTT. It specifies CATSDSGRATEAFF.

This clonotype was seen more than once but under ten times. This chain uses TRBV20-1 with TRBJ2-2; the D gene is possibly TRBD1 (6 bases). With 6 bases removed from V and 5 bases from J, the gap between germline ends came to 7 bases. This CDR3 spans 11 amino acids. Per the germline V gene, CDR1 is DFQATT and CDR2 is SNEGSKA (reference sequence). Here the CDR3 DNA reads TGCAGTGCACAGGGTACCGGGGAGCTGTTTTTT. It yields the protein CSAQGTGELFF.

The sample holds a few counts of this clonotype. V is TRBV12-3 or TRBV12-4 and J is TRBJ2-1, with D perhaps TRBD1 (6 bases). The germline V and J ends were trimmed by 7 bases and 2 bases, with 21 bases remaining between them. The CDR3 runs to 17 residues. The CDR3, as DNA: TGTGCCAGCACCGCGACAGGTCCTTGGGGGCCCTACAATGAGCAGTTCTTC. This translates into CASTATGPWGPYNEQFF.

This chain connects TRBV19 to TRBJ1-4; TRBD1 matches at 7 bases. V gave up 3 bases and J gave up 8 bases; unmatched junction bases: 9. Germline V gives CDR1 LNHDA, CDR2 SQIVND (reference sequence). The CDR3 loop spans 15 amino acids. CDR3 sequence (DNA): TGTGCCAGTAGTATCGAGGGGACAGTGAACGAAAAACTGTTTTTT. Translated, it gives CASSIEGTVNEKLFF.

This clonotype was found a few times. The chain couples TRBV27 to TRBJ2-1; tentative D call: TRBD2 (6 bases). The CDR3 sequence is 16 residues long. V shed 5 bases and J shed 5 bases, with 19 bases lying between them. Germline assignment: CDR1 MNHEY and CDR2 SMNVEV (reference sequence). The CDR3 region has the DNA TGTGCCAGCAGTACTCTAGCTCCGGGAGATAACAATGAGCAGTTCTTC. This encodes CASSTLAPGDNNEQFF.

This clonotype was seen repeatedly, ten times or more. This rearrangement joins TRBV4-3 to TRBJ2-1, with TRBD2 matching over 10 bases. CDR1 is LGHNA and CDR2 is YSLEER in the germline V gene. V dropped 0 bases and J dropped 5; count of bases not matched to a gene: 7. The CDR3 runs to 17 residues. CDR3 residues: CASSQDPGTSAHNEQFF. The CDR3 coding sequence is TGCGCCAGCAGCCAAGATCCAGGGACTAGCGCGCACAATGAGCAGTTCTTC.

The V gene is TRBV29-1, the J gene TRBJ2-1; D assignment may be TRBD1 or TRBD2 (5 bases each). Germline V lookup: CDR1 SQVTM, CDR2 ANQGSEA. The CDR3 is made up of 13 amino acids. CDR3 coding DNA: TGCAGTGCCCGGGACGGCAACTACAATGAGCAGTTCTTC. Its protein product is CSARDGNYNEQFF.